The clone carrying this T cell receptor (beta chain) has only a few counts. Its antigen is unknown. This sample stems from a study of T cells in Graves' hyperthyroidism and ophthalmopathy. The CDR3 length is 16 residues. The V and J ends lost 7 bases and 5 bases, in that order; junction bases with no gene match: 9. Germline V CDR1 and CDR2: MNHNS, SASEGT. RNA transcripts yielded amplified TCR beta CDR3 regions. Primed by the HTBI set, a first-round RT-PCR was run on the TCR CDR3. From the multiplex PCR reads, TCRdb called clonotypes with MiXCR, one entry per CDR3 protein. This sample carries roughly 750,000 distinct CDR3 sequences, roughly 15% of them seen once, and the ten largest clones take under 8.5%. Among the patients, aged 18 to 65, hyperthyroidism was newly diagnosed and had lasted under 2 months. The PBMCs had their origin in roughly 9.4 ml of fresh peripheral blood. Regarding the study as a whole: Model-based prediction identified ophthalmopathy a median about 7 months prior to its onset. Appearing also in blood were most of the thyroid clonotypes expanded above 0.001.

This receptor was taken from a man aged 18 to 30 with Graves' hyperthyroidism. The sample taken for sequencing was blood. V is TRBV6-1 and J is TRBJ2-5; 14 bases fit TRBD2. Written as DNA, the CDR3 is TGTGCCAGCATACCCGGGACTAGCGGGAGAGGGGAGACCCAGTACTTC. Translated: CASIPGTSGRGETQYF.